This T cell receptor (beta chain) was observed in a study of blood T cell repertoires in COVID-19. Across the study: COVID-19 samples from acute and convalescent phases originated in the United States, Italy and Spain.

Those who participated ranged in age from roughly 18 to 90 years and resided in 20 to 30 US areas. Participant reports of clinical history set cohort assignment. Method: immunoSEQ multiplex PCR; TCRdb's copy keeps in-frame clones and lacks some. The table includes 350,000 or so clones, 80% to 90% detected once. This TCR came from a woman in her forties with acute COVID-19. Sequencing was done on a sample of PBMCs or T cells enriched from blood (not recorded which).

The CDR3 spells CASSLGPIQGPYGNTIYF. The CDR3 DNA reads as TGCGCCAGCAGCTTGGGGCCGATACAGGGACCCTATGGAAACACCATATATTTT. The chain carries TRBV5-1 and TRBJ1-3, with D possibly matching TRBD1 (6 bases). The CDR3 has 18 amino acids. Looked up from germline, CDR1 is SGHRS and CDR2 is YFSETQ. Trimming cost V 0 bases and J 3 bases, with 19 bases left between them.